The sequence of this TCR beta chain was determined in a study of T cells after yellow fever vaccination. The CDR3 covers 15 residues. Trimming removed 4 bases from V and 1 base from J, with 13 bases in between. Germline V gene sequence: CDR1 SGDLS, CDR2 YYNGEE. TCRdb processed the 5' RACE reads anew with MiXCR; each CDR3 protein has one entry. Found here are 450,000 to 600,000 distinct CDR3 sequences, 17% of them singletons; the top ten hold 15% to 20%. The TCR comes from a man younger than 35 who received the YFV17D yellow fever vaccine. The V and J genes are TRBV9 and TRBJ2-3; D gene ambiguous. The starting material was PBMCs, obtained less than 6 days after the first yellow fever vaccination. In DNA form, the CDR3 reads TGTGCCAGCAGCCCCTTCGTCCCGGGCACAGATACGCAGTATTTT. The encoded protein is CASSPFVPGTDTQYF.